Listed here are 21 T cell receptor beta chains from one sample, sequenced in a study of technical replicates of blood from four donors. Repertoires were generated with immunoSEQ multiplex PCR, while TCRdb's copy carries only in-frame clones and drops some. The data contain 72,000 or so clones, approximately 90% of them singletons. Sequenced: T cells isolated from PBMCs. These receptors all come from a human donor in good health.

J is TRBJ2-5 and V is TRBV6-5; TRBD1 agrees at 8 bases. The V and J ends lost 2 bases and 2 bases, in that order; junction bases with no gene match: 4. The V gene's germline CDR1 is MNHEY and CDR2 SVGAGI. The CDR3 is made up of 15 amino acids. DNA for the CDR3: TGTGCCAGCAGTTACGGGACAGGTCCTCAAGAGACCCAGTACTTC. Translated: CASSYGTGPQETQYF.

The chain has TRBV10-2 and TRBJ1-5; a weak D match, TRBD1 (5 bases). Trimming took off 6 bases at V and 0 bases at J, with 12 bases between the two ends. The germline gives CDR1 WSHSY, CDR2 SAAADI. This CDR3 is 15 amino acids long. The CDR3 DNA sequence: TGCGCCAGCAGAACGACAGCAGATAGCAATCAGCCCCAGCATTTT. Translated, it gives CASRTTADSNQPQHF.

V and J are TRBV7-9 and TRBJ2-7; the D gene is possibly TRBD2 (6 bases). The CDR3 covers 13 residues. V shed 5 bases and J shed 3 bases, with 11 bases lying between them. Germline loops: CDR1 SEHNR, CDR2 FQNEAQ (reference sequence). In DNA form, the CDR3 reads TGTGCCAGCAGCCCCCGGGAGCTCTACGAGCAGTACTTC. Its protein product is CASSPRELYEQYF.

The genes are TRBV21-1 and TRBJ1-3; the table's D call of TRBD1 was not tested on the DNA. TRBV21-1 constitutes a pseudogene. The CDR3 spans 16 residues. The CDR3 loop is CASSTKTGTGPTTIYF. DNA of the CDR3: TGTGCCAGCAGCACAAAAACCGGGACAGGGCCGACCACCATATATTTT.

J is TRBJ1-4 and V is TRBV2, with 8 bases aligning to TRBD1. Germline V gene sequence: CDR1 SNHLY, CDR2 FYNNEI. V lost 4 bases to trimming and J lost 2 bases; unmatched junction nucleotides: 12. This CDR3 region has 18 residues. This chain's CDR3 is CASSGQGAVSSTNEKLFF. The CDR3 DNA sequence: TGTGCCAGCAGTGGCCAGGGGGCGGTCAGTAGCACTAATGAAAAACTGTTTTTT. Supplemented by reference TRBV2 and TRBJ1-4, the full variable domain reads EPEVTQTPSHQVTQMGQEVILRCVPISNHLYFYWYRQILGQKVEFLVSFYNNEISEKSEIFDDQFSVERPDGSNFTLKIRSTKLEDSAMYFCASSGQGAVSSTNEKLFFGSGTQLSVL.

CDR3: CASSYNRDYEQYF. CDR3 in DNA: TGTGCCAGCAGTTACAACAGGGACTACGAGCAGTACTTC. The rearrangement links TRBV6-6 to TRBJ2-7, with D tentatively TRBD1 (6 bases). CDR3 length: 13 residues. Trimming stripped 2 bases from V and 3 bases from J, with 8 bases between. CDR1 and CDR2 from the germline V gene are MNHNY and SVGAGI (reference sequence).

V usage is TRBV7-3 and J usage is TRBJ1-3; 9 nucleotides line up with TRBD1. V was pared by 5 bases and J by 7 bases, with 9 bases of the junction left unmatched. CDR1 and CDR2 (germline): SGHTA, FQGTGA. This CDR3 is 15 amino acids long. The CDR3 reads CASSIQGQGGNTIYF. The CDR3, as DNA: TGTGCCAGCAGCATCCAGGGACAGGGTGGGAACACCATATATTTT. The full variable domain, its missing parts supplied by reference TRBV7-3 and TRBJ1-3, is GAGVSQTPSNKVTEKGKYVELRCDPISGHTALYWYRQSLGQGPEFLIYFQGTGAADDSGLPNDRFFAVRPEGSVSTLKIQRTERGDSAVYLCASSIQGQGGNTIYFGEGSWLTVV.

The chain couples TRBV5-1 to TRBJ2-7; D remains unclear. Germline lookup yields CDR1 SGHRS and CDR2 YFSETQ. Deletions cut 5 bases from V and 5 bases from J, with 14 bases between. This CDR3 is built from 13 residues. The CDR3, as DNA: TGCGCCAGCAGATTGTCCCCGTTCCACGAGCAGTACTTC. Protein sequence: CASRLSPFHEQYF.

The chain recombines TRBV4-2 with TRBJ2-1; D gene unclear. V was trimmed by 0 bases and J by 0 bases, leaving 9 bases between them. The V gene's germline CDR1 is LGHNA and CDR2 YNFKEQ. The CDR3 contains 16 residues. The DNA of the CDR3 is TGTGCCAGCAGCCAAGATGAGATAATCTCCTACAATGAGCAGTTCTTC. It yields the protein CASSQDEIISYNEQFF.

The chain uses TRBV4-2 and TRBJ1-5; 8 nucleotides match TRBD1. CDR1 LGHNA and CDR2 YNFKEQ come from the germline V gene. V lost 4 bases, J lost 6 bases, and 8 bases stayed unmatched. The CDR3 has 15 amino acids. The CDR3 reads CASSLAQGAFQPQHF. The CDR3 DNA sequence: TGTGCCAGCAGCCTGGCGCAGGGGGCTTTTCAGCCCCAGCATTTT.

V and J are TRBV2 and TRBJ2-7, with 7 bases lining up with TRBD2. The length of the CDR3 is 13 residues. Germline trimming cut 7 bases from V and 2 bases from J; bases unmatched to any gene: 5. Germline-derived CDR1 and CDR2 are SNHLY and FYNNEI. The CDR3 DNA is TGTGCCAGCACGCAGCGGGGAACCTACGAGCAGTACTTC. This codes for CASTQRGTYEQYF.

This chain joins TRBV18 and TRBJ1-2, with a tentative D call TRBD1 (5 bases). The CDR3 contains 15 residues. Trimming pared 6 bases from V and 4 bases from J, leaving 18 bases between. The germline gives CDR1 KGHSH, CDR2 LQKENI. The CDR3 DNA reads TGTGCCAGCTCCCCCACGGCTCAGGGTTTCTATGGCTACACCTTC. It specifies CASSPTAQGFYGYTF.

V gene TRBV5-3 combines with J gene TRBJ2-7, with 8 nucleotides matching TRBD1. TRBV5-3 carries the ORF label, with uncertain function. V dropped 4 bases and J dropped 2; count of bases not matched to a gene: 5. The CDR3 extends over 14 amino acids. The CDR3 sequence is CARSQGQGTYEQYF. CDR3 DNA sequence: TGTGCCAGAAGCCAAGGACAGGGAACCTACGAGCAGTACTTC.

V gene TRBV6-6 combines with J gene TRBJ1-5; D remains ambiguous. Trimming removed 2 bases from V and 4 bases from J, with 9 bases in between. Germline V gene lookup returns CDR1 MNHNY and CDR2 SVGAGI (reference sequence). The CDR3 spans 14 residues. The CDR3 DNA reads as TGTGCCAGCAGTTACCCGGGGATTAATCAGCCCCAGCATTTT. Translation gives CASSYPGINQPQHF.

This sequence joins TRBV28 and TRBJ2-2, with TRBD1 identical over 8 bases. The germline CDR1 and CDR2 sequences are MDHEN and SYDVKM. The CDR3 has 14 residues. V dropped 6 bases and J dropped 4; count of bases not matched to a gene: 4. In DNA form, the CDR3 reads TGTGCCAGCAGCCGGACAGGGAGCACCGGGGAGCTGTTTTTT. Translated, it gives CASSRTGSTGELFF.

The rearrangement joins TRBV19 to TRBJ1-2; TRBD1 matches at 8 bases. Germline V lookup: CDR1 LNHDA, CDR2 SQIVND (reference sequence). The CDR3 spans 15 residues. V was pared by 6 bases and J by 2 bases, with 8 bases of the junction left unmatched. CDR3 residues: CASRETGVTNYGYTF. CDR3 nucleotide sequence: TGTGCCAGTAGAGAGACAGGGGTTACGAACTATGGCTACACCTTC.

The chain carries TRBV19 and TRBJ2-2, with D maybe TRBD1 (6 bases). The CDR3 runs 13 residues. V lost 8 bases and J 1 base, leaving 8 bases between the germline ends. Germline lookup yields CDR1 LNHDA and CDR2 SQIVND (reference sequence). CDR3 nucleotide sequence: TGTGCCAGTTTCAGGGGGAACACCGGGGAGCTGTTTTTT. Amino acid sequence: CASFRGNTGELFF. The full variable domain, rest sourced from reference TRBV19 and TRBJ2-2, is DGGITQSPKYLFRKEGQNVTLSCEQNLNHDAMYWYRQDPGQGLRLIYYSQIVNDFQKGDIAEGYSVSREKKESFPLTVTSAQKNPTAFYLCASFRGNTGELFFGEGSRLTVL.

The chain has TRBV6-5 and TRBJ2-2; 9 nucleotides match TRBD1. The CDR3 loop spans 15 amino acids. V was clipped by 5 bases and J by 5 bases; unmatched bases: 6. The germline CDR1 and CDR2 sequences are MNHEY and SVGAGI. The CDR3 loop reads CASSRDRDWTGELFF. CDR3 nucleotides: TGTGCCAGCAGTAGGGACAGGGATTGGACCGGGGAGCTGTTTTTT.

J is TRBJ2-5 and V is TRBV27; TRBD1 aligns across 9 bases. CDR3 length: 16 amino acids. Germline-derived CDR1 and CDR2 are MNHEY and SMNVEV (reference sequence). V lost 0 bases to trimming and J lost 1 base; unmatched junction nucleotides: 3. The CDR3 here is CASSLSGQGPQETQYF. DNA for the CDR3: TGTGCCAGCAGTTTATCTGGACAGGGGCCCCAAGAGACCCAGTACTTC.

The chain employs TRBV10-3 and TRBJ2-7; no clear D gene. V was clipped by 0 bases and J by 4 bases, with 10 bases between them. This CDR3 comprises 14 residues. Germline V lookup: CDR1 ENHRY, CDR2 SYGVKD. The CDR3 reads CAISESQIRYEQYF. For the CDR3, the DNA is TGTGCCATCAGTGAGTCGCAGATCAGGTACGAGCAGTACTTC.

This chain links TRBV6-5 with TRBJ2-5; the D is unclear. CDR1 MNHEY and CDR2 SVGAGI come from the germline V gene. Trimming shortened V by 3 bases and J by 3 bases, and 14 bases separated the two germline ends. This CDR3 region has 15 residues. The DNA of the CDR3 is TGTGCCAGCAGTTATTATGGCGGCTTAGAAGAGACCCAGTACTTC. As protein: CASSYYGGLEETQYF.